This is a list of T cell receptor beta chains from one sample in a study of breast tumors, draining lymph nodes, adjacent tissues. TCRdb processed the multiplex PCR reads anew with MiXCR; each CDR3 protein has one entry. The sample lists 7,500 or so distinct CDR3 sequences, 65% to 75% occurring once. Sequencing used tumor-adjacent breast tissue. Receptors originate from a female donor with breast cancer. Some clones in this sample may be carry-over from other donors' samples. Each CDR3 is given with its conserved first and last residue. A D gene is named only where the DNA matches it firmly. Size is omitted from some rows. Given values are once, few, many or a class for expanded clones.

D,J,size,V,DNA,CDR3
.,TRBJ2-3,.,TRBV12-5,TGTGCTAGTGGTTCCCAATACACAGATACGCAGTATTTT,CASGSQYTDTQYF
TRBD2,TRBJ2-5,.,TRBV2,TGTGCCAGCAGTTCCCTAGCGGGAGGGCCTCAGACCCAGTACTTC,CASSSLAGGPQTQYF
.,TRBJ2-3,.,TRBV20-1,TGCAGTGCTAGCGGACTCACAGATACGCAGTATTTT,CSASGLTDTQYF
TRBD1,TRBJ1-2,medium-sized,TRBV19,TGTGCCAGTAGTATAGATTACAGGGGAGACTACACCTTC,CASSIDYRGDYTF
.,TRBJ1-6,.,TRBV5-6,TGTGCCAACAAGTTGGGTCAAACCAATTCACCCCTCCACTTT,CANKLGQTNSPLHF
TRBD2,TRBJ2-1,.,TRBV20-1,TGCAGTGCTAGAGATCCCCTAGCGGTCTTCGTAAATGAGCAGTTCTTC,CSARDPLAVFVNEQFF
.,TRBJ2-7,large,TRBV10-1,TGCGCCAGCAGTGAGACAGGCTACGAGCAGTACTTC,CASSETGYEQYF
.,TRBJ1-2,medium-sized,TRBV20-1,TGCAGTGCTCCCAGTTCCGACACCTCTAACTATGGCTACACCTTC,CSAPSSDTSNYGYTF
TRBD2,TRBJ2-2,.,TRBV11-2,TGTGCCAGCAGATTACTAGCGGGAGCGAACACCGGGGAGCTGTTTTTT,CASRLLAGANTGELFF
.,TRBJ1-6,.,TRBV30,TGTGCCTGGAGTGTTGGTTGGACGCCGCTCTCACCCCTCCACTTT,CAWSVGWTPLSPLHF
TRBD2,TRBJ2-1,.,TRBV5-1,TGCGCCAGCAGCTTGACAGCGGGAGGGGGCTATGAGCAGTTCTTC,CASSLTAGGGYEQFF
TRBD1,TRBJ2-2,medium-sized,TRBV7-3,TGTGCCAGCAGCCCCTTTACTACAGGGGGTTACAAGAACACCGGGGAGCTGTTTTTT,CASSPFTTGGYKNTGELFF
TRBD1,TRBJ2-7,many,TRBV18,TGTGCCAGCTCCCCCAGGGGGCGCGACGAGCAGTACTTC,CASSPRGRDEQYF
.,TRBJ2-7,.,TRBV7-2,TGTGCCAGCAGCCCAACGACCCTCGAGCAGTACTTC,CASSPTTLEQYF
TRBD2,TRBJ2-1,.,TRBV6-6,TGTGCCAGCAGTTACATAGCGGGAGGGCCTAATGAGCAGTTCTTC,CASSYIAGGPNEQFF
.,TRBJ2-1,many,TRBV11-2,TGTGCCAGCAGCGTCGGAAGAAGGGGCTTTAATGAGCAGTTCTTC,CASSVGRRGFNEQFF